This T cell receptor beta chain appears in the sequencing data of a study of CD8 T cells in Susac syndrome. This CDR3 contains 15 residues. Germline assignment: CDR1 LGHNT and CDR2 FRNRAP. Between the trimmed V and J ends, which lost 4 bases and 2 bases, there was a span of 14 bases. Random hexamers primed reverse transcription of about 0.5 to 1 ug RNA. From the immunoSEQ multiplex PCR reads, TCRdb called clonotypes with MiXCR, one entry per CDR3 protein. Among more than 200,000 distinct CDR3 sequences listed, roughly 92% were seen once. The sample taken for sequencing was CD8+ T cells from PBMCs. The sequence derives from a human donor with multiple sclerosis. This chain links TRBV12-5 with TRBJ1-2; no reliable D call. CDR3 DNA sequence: TGTGCTAGTGGTTCAAGCCCTAATGAGAACTATGGCTACACCTTC. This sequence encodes CASGSSPNENYGYTF.